This entry concerns a single T cell receptor (beta chain). Researchers took RNA transcripts and amplified TCR beta CDR3 regions from them. The first-round RT-PCR employed HTBI primers together with the Qiagen OneStep RT-PCR kit. A multiplex PCR was then performed as the second round. Each CDR3 protein is one row after TCRdb ran MiXCR on the multiplex PCR reads. Found here are some 47,000 distinct CDR3 sequences, 50% of them singletons; the top ten hold about 24%. For donors with ophthalmopathy, the disease showed moderate-to-severe activity, reached CAS ≥3 and NOSPECS ≥4, and had lasted under 3 months. Lactation, pregnancy, uncontrolled infections and other autoimmune diseases were all grounds for excluding patients. The CDR3 extends over 14 amino acids. J was trimmed by 7 bases and V by 7 bases; bases with no gene match: 12. This sample was taken from a study of Graves' ophthalmopathy and Graves' hyperthyroidism.

Sequencing used peripheral blood. The sequence came from an adult man with Graves' ophthalmopathy. The V and J genes are TRBV12-3 or TRBV12-4 and TRBJ1-2, with 7 bases fitting TRBD1. The CDR3 loop is CASTIQGQYRGYTF. CDR3 nucleotides: TGTGCCAGCACCATCCAGGGACAGTATCGTGGCTACACCTTC.